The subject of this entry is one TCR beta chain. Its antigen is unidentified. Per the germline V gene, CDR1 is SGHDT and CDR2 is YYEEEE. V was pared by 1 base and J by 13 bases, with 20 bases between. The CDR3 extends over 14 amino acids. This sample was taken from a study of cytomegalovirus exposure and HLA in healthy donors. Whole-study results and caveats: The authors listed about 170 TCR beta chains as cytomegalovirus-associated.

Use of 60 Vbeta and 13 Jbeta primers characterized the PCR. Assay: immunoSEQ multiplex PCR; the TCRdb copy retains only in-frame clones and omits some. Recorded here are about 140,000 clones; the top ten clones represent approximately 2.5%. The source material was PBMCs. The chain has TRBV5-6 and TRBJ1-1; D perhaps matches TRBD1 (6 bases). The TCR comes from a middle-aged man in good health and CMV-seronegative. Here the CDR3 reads CASSLNVAGVGVFF. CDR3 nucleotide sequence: TGTGCCAGCAGCTTGAACGTTGCAGGGGTTGGAGTTTTCTTT.